This record looks at one T cell receptor (beta chain) sequence and its context. Its specificity is unknown. Libraries were prepared by immunoSEQ multiplex PCR; TCRdb keeps only in-frame clonotypes and omits some of them. The sample has roughly 86,000 clones; 75% to 90% are singletons. Chemo-refractory metastatic non-small-cell lung cancer patients received focal radiation with ipilimumab CTLA-4 blockade. The data were taken from a study of radiotherapy plus CTLA-4 blockade in lung cancer. Study-wide points: Dynamics of early blood T cell clones, together with interferon-beta, were reportedly the best predictors of response. Tumor-derived TCR clones expanded in blood after radiotherapy plus ipilimumab.

The sequencing used peripheral blood, collected from a patient treated with radiotherapy plus ipilimumab. The receptor's source is a human donor with non-small cell lung cancer who had stable disease on radiotherapy plus ipilimumab.

CDR3 sequence: CASSAGYEQYF. For the CDR3, the DNA is TGTGCCAGCTCAGCCGGCTACGAGCAGTACTTC. The J gene is TRBJ2-7, the V gene TRBV18; D remains unclear. Germline assignment: CDR1 KGHSH and CDR2 LQKENI. V lost 5 bases, J lost 3 bases, and 5 bases lay in between. The CDR3 has 11 residues.